This TCR beta chain was observed in a study of blood T cell repertoires in COVID-19. Looking at the study overall: Specimens from acute and convalescent COVID-19 originated in the United States, Italy and Spain. From T cells, B-cell-depleted T cells, or PBMCs came the material, which was cDNA or gDNA.

Original data processing: Reference gene primer amplification in the assay estimated nucleated cell counts. Sequenced by immunoSEQ multiplex PCR; TCRdb stores in-frame clones only, minus some. The D gene and trimming were derived from the DNA, and the V and J assignments and clone size from that table. The sample gives about 230,000 clones, about four fifths of which show up once; roughly 5.7% is in the top ten. CDR1 and CDR2 from the germline V gene are SQVTM and ANQGSEA. CDR3 length: 13 residues. V was shortened by 6 bases and J by 3 bases, with 13 bases between the two germline ends. Sequenced material: peripheral blood. This clonotype originated in a man older than 75 with acute or convalescent COVID-19. V usage is TRBV29-1 and J usage is TRBJ2-3; TRBD2 is a possible D gene (5 bases). The CDR3 sequence is CSVHRGMTDTQYF. CDR3 DNA: TGCAGCGTCCATCGGGGTATGACAGATACGCAGTATTTT.